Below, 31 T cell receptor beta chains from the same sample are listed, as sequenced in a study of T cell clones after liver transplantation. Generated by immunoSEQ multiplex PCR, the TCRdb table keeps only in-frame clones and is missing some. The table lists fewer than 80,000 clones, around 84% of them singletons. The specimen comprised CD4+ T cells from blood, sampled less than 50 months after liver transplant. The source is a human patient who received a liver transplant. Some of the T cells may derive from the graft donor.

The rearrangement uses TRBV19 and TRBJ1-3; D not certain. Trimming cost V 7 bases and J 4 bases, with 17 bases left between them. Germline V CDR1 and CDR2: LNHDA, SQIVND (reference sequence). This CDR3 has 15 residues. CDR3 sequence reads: CASTAGWVPGNTIYF. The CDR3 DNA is TGTGCCAGTACCGCTGGTTGGGTTCCGGGAAACACCATATATTTT.

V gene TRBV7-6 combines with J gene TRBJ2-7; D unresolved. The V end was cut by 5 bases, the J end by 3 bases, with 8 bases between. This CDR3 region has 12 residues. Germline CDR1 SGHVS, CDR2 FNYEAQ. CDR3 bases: TGTGCCAGCAGCCGTCTACGCTACGAGCAGTACTTC. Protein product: CASSRLRYEQYF.

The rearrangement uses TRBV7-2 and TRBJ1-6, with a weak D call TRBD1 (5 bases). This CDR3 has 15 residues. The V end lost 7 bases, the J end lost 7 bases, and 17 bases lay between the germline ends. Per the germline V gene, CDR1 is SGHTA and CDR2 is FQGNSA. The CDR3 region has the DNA TGTGCCAGCAATGAGGTCGGGACGGGGAATTCACCCCTCCACTTT. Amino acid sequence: CASNEVGTGNSPLHF.

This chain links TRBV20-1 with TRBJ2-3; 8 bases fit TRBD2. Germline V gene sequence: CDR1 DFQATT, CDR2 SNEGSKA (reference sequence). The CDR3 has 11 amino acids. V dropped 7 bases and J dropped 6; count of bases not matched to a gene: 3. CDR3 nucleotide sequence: TGCAGTGTAAAGCGGGGGGATACGCAGTATTTT. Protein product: CSVKRGDTQYF.

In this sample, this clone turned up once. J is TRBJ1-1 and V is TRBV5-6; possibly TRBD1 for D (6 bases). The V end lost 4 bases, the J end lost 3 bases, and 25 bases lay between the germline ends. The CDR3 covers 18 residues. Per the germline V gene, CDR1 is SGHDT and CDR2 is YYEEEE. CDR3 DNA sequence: TGTGCCAGCAGCACTCCACAGGGTAGGGGCCGAAGTGACACTGAAGCTTTCTTT. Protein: CASSTPQGRGRSDTEAFF.

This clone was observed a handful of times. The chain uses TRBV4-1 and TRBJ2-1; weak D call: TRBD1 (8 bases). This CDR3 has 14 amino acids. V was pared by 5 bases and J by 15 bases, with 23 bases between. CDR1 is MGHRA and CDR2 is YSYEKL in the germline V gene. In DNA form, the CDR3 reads TGCGCCAGCAGCAGTTTTCAGGGGAGGGACAGGTGGTTCTTC. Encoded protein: CASSSFQGRDRWFF.

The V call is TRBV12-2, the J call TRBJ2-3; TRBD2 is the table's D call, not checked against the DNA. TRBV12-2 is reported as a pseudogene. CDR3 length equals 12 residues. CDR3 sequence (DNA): TGTGCAAGTCGCCCCGGGGGACGGGGACGCCTTTTT. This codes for CASRPGGRGRLF.

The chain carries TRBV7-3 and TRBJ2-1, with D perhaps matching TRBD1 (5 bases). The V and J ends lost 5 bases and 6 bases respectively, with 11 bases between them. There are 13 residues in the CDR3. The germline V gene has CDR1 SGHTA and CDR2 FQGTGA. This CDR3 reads CASSPGRVNEQFF. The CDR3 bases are TGTGCCAGCAGCCCGGGCAGGGTCAATGAGCAGTTCTTC. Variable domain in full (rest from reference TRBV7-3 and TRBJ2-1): GAGVSQTPSNKVTEKGKYVELRCDPISGHTALYWYRQSLGQGPEFLIYFQGTGAADDSGLPNDRFFAVRPEGSVSTLKIQRTERGDSAVYLCASSPGRVNEQFFGPGTRLTVL.

CDR3 in amino acids: CASSFRDEVTDTQYF. Here the CDR3 DNA reads TGCGCCAGCAGCTTCCGGGACGAGGTCACAGATACGCAGTATTTT. The chain carries TRBV5-1 and TRBJ2-3, with D perhaps being TRBD1 or TRBD2 (5 bases each). CDR3 length equals 15 residues. Per the germline V gene, CDR1 is SGHRS and CDR2 is YFSETQ. Trimming stripped 2 bases from V and 2 bases from J, with 12 bases between.

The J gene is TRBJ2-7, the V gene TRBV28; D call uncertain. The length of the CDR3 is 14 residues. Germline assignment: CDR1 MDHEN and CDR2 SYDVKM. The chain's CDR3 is CDPYHSAGRVEQYF. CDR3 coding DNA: TGTGACCCCTATCACTCCGCCGGGCGAGTAGAGCAGTACTTC.

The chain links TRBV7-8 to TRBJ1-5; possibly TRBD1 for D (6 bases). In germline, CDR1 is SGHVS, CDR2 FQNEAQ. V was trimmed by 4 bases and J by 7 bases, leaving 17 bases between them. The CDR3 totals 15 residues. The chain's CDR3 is CASSSNRVFGQPQHF. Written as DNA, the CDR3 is TGTGCCAGCAGCTCGAACAGGGTTTTTGGACAGCCCCAGCATTTT.

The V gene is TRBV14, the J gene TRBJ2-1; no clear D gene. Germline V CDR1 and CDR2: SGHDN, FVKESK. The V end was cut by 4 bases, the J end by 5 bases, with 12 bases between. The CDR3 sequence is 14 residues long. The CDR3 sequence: CASSPYYSNNEQFF. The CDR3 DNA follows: TGTGCCAGCAGCCCTTACTACAGTAACAATGAGCAGTTCTTC.

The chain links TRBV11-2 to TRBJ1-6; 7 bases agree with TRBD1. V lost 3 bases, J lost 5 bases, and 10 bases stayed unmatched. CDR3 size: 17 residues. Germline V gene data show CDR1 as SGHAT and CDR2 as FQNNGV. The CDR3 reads CASSFFFGTADNSPLHF. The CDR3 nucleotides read TGTGCCAGCAGCTTTTTCTTCGGGACAGCGGATAATTCACCCCTCCACTTT.

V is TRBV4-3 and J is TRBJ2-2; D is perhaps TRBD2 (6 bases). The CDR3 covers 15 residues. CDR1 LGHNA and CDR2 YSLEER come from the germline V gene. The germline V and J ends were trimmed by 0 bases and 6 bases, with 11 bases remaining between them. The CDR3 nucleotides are TGCGCCAGCAGCCAAGACGGGCGGGACCCCGGGGAGCTGTTTTTT. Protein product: CASSQDGRDPGELFF.

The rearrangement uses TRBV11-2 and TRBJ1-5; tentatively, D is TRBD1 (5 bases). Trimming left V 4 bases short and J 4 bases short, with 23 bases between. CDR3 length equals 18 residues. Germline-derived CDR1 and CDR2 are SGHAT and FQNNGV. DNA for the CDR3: TGTGCCAGCAGCTCTACAGGAAGGGTAGAACGCCGAAATCAGCCCCAGCATTTT. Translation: CASSSTGRVERRNQPQHF.

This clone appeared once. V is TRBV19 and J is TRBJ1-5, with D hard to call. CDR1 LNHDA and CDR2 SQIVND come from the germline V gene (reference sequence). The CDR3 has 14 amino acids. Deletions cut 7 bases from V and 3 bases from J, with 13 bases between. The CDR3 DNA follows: TGTGCCAGTAAAGTGACGAATCCCAATCAGCCCCAGCATTTT. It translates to CASKVTNPNQPQHF.

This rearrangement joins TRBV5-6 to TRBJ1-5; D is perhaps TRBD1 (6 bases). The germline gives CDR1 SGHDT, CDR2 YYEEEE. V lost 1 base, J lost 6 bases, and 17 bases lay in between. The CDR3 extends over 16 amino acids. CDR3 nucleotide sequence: TGTGCCAGCAGCTTGAAAGAGTGGGGGGCGCGTCAGCCCCAGCATTTT. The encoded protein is CASSLKEWGARQPQHF. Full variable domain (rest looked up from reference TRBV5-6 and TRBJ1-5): DAGVTQSPTHLIKTRGQQVTLRCSPKSGHDTVSWYQQALGQGPQFIFQYYEEEERQRGNFPDRFSGHQFPNYSSELNVNALLLGDSALYLCASSLKEWGARQPQHFGDGTRLSIL.

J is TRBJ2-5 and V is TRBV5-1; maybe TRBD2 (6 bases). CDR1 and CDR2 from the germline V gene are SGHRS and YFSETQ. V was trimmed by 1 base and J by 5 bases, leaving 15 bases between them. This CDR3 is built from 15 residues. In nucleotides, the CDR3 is TGCGCCAGCAGCTTGAGGAGACGGCGGGGCGAGACCCAGTACTTC. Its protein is CASSLRRRRGETQYF.

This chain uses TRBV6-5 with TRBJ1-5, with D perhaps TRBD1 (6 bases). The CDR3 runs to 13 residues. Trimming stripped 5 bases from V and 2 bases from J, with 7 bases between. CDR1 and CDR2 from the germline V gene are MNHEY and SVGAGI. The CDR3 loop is CASSGQRNQPQHF. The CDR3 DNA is TGTGCCAGCAGTGGACAGCGCAATCAGCCCCAGCATTTT.

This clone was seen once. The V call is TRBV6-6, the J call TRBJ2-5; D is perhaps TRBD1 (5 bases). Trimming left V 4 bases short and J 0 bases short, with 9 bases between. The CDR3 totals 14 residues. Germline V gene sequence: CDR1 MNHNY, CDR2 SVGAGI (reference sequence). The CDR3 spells CASSSTVYQETQYF. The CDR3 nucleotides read TGTGCCAGCAGTTCGACAGTGTACCAAGAGACCCAGTACTTC.

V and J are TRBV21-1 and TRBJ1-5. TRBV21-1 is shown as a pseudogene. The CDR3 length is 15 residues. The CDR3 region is CASTNTGGPYQPQHF. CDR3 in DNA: TGTGCCAGCACCAACACGGGGGGGCCCTATCAGCCCCAGCATTTT.

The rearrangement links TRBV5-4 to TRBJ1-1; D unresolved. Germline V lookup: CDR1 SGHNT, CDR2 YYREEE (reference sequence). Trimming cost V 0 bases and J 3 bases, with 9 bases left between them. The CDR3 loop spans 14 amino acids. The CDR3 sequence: CASSLGSGYTEAFF. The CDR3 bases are TGTGCCAGCAGCTTGGGGTCCGGATACACTGAAGCTTTCTTT. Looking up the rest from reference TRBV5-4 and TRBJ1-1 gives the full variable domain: ETGVTQSPTHLIKTRGQQVTLRCSSQSGHNTVSWYQQALGQGPQFIFQYYREEENGRGNFPPRFSGLQFPNYSSELNVNALELDDSALYLCASSLGSGYTEAFFGQGTRLTVV.

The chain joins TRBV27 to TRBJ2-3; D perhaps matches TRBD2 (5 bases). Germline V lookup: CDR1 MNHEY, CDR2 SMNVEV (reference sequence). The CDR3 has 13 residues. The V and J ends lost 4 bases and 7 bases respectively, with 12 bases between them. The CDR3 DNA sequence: TGTGCCAGCAGTTCTCCGGACTTTTATACGCAGTATTTT. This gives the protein CASSSPDFYTQYF.

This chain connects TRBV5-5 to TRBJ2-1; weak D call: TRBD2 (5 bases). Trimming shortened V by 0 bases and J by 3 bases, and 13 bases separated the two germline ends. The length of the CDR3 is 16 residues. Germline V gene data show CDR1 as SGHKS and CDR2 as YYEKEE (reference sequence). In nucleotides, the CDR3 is TGTGCCAGCAGCTTGGATCTTGGGGAGATCTACAATGAGCAGTTCTTC. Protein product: CASSLDLGEIYNEQFF. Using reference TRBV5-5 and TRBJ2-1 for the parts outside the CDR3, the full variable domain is DAGVTQSPTHLIKTRGQQVTLRCSPISGHKSVSWYQQVLGQGPQFIFQYYEKEERGRGNFPDRFSARQFPNYSSELNVNALLLGDSALYLCASSLDLGEIYNEQFFGPGTRLTVL.

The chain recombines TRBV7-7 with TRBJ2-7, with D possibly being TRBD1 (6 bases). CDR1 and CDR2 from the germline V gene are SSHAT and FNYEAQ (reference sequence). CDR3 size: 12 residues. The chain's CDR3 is CAKTTGCSLRYF. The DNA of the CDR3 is TGTGCTAAAACCACAGGGTGTTCCTTGAGGTACTTC.

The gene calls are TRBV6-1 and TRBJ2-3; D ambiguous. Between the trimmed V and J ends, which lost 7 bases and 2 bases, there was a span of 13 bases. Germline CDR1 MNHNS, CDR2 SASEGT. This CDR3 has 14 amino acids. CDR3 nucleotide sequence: TGTGCCAGCAACTCAGTCACCTCCACAGATACGCAGTATTTT. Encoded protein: CASNSVTSTDTQYF.

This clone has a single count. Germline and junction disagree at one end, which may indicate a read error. DNA of the CDR3: TGTGCTAGCAGCACCCGACAGGGGGAGGGAGAGACCCAGTACTTC. Residues: CASSTRQGEGETQYF. This rearrangement joins TRBV7-7 to TRBJ2-5, with TRBD1 identical over 9 bases. CDR3 length: 15 amino acids. From germline, CDR1 is SSHAT and CDR2 FNYEAQ (reference sequence).

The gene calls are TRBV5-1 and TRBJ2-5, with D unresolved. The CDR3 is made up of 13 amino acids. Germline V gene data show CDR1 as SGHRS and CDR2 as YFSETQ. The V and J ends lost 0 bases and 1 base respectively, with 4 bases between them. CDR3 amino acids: CASSLGGQETQYF. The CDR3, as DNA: TGCGCCAGCAGCTTGGGCGGCCAAGAGACCCAGTACTTC.

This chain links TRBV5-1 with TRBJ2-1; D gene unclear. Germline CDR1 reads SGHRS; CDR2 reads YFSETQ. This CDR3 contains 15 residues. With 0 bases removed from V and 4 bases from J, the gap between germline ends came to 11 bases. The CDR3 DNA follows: TGCGCCAGCAGCTTGGCTGGGGAATCTTACAATGAGCAGTTCTTC. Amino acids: CASSLAGESYNEQFF.

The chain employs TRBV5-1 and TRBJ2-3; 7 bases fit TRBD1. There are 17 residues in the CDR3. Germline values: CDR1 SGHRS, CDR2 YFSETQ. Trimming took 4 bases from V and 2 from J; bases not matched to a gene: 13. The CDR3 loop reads CASSPTGDSSPTDTQYF. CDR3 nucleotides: TGCGCCAGCAGCCCTACCGGGGACAGCTCACCCACAGATACGCAGTATTTT.

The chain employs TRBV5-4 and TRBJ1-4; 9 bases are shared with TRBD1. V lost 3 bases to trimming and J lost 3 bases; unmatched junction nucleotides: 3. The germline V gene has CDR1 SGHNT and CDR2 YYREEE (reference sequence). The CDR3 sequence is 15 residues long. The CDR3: CASSSRTGANEKLFF. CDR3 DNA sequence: TGTGCCAGCAGCTCTCGGACAGGGGCTAATGAAAAACTGTTTTTT.